The TCR beta chain described here comes from a study of chemoradiotherapy in HPV16-positive cancers. Study outcomes and limitations: The functional HPV-specific definition rests on just a couple of HPV16-positive patients.

The protocol was immunoSEQ multiplex PCR, while the TCRdb copy is restricted to in-frame clones and leaves out a portion. The repertoire holds several thousand clones, with around 80% as singletons. Turning to this clone: The antigen is undetermined.

Sample acquisition took place from a patient who underwent chemoradiotherapy. The source of this sequence is a human donor with HPV-associated anogenital cancer.

CDR3 sequence: CASSPDSSTNEKLFF. As DNA, the CDR3 is TGCGCCAGCAGCCCGGACAGTTCAACTAATGAAAAACTGTTTTTT. The chain employs TRBV4-3 and TRBJ1-4; the D gene is possibly TRBD1 (6 bases). Germline values: CDR1 LGHNA, CDR2 YSLEER. CDR3 length: 15 residues. Deletions cut 4 bases from V and 0 bases from J, with 9 bases between.